The clone carrying this T cell receptor beta chain was observed once. The antigen is not known. A read error may account for a junction end that differs from germline. The sorted Tregs were CD4+CD25+CD127-/low cells. Semi-nested PCR with Nested Universal Primer A followed constant-region reverse priming of full-length variable regions. TCRdb reprocessed the 5' RACE reads via MiXCR and lists one record per CDR3 protein. The sample lists approximately 58,000 distinct CDR3 sequences, approximately 27% occurring once. Germline lookup yields CDR1 SQVTM and CDR2 ANQGSEA. The CDR3 runs to 16 residues. Study-wide results and limits: The TCR gene usage of tumor memory CD4+ T cells clustered together with blood and lymph node memory CD4+ cells and with lymph node naive CD4+ cells. Tumor Tregs overlapped most with tumor, then blood, naive CD4+ cells. Larger-cohort validation covered only one TCR beta V-J rearrangement.

The clonotype originates from a female donor with breast cancer. The chain links TRBV29-1 to TRBJ2-6, with 8 bases identical to TRBD1. Material: tumor-infiltrating Tregs sorted from the breast tumor. The CDR3 DNA reads as TGCAGCGTTGATGGGGACAGGTACTCTGGGGCCGACGTCCTGACTTTC. It codes for CSVDGDRYSGADVLTF. Using reference TRBV29-1 and TRBJ2-6 for the parts outside the CDR3, the full variable domain is SAVISQKPSRDICQRGTSLTIQCQVDSQVTMMFWYRQQPGQSLTLIATANQGSEATYESGFVIDKFPISRPNLTFSTLTVSNMSPEDSSIYLCSVDGDRYSGADVLTFGAGSRLTVL.